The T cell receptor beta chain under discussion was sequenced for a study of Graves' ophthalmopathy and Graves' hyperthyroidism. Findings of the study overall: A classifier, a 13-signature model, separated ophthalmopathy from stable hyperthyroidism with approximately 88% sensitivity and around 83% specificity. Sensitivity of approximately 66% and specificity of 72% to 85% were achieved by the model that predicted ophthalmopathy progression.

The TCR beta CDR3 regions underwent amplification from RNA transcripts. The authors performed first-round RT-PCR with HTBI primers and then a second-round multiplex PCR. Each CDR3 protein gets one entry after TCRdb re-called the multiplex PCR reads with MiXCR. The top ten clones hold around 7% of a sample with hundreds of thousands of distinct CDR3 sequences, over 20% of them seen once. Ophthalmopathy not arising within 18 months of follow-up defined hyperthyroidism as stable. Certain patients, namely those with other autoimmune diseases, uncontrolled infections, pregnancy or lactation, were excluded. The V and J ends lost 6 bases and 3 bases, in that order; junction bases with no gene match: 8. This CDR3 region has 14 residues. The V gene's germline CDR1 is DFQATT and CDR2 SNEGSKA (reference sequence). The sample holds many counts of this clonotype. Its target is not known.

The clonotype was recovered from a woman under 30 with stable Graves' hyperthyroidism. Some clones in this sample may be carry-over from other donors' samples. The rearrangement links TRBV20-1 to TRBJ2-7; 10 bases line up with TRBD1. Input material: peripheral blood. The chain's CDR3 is CSAPGGTGVYEQYF. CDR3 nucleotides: TGCAGTGCCCCCGGGGGGACAGGGGTCTACGAGCAGTACTTC.